The 32 T cell receptor beta chains below were found in one sample sequenced in a study of blood T cell repertoires in COVID-19. Using immunoSEQ multiplex PCR, the repertoire was profiled, and TCRdb retains in-frame clones only, with some absent. Of roughly 250,000 clones in the sample, 87% were seen once. Sequenced sample: PBMCs or T cells enriched from blood (not recorded which). Receptors originate from a woman between 25 and 40 years old with acute COVID-19.

V and J are TRBV6-4 and TRBJ2-2, with 9 bases identical to TRBD1. Germline V gene lookup returns CDR1 MRHNA and CDR2 SNTAGT. J gave up 3 bases and V 6 bases, and 5 bases lay outside the gene matches. This CDR3 has 15 amino acids. CDR3 sequence reads: CASRPGQGDTGELFF. The CDR3 DNA is TGTGCCAGCAGACCGGGACAGGGCGACACCGGGGAGCTGTTTTTT.

The chain is built from TRBV4-3 and TRBJ2-7, with a weak D call TRBD1 (6 bases). Germline CDR1 reads LGHNA; CDR2 reads YSLEER. V lost 4 bases and J lost 0, with 19 bases in between. The CDR3 spans 17 residues. CDR3 sequence (DNA): TGCGCCAGCAGCCCAACCCCCGGGACACAAGTCTCCTACGAGCAGTACTTC. Its protein is CASSPTPGTQVSYEQYF.

The rearrangement uses TRBV2 and TRBJ1-2; a weak D match, TRBD1 (5 bases). With 4 bases removed from V and 2 bases from J, the gap between germline ends came to 11 bases. CDR3 length equals 14 residues. The germline V gene has CDR1 SNHLY and CDR2 FYNNEI. This CDR3 is CASSAGEGNYGYTF. The CDR3 bases are TGTGCCAGCAGTGCGGGGGAGGGGAACTATGGCTACACCTTC.

The chain has TRBV28 and TRBJ1-5; 7 positions match TRBD1. The V gene's germline CDR1 is MDHEN and CDR2 SYDVKM. V was clipped by 6 bases and J by 0 bases; unmatched bases: 5. CDR3 length equals 15 residues. CDR3 residues: CASSLTGNSNQPQHF. In DNA form, the CDR3 reads TGTGCCAGCAGCCTGACAGGGAATAGCAATCAGCCCCAGCATTTT.

This sequence joins TRBV5-1 and TRBJ2-1; 7 bases fit TRBD1. This CDR3 region has 15 residues. V shed 4 bases, J shed 2 bases, and the junction held 6 bases outside the gene matches. Germline V gives CDR1 SGHRS, CDR2 YFSETQ. CDR3 sequence (DNA): TGCGCCAGCAGCCCCACAGGGGTAGCCTACAATGAGCAGTTCTTC. It encodes CASSPTGVAYNEQFF.

The chain couples TRBV9 to TRBJ2-1, with 9 nucleotides matching TRBD2. This CDR3 spans 14 amino acids. V was pared by 0 bases and J by 8 bases, with 3 bases of the junction left unmatched. Germline loops: CDR1 SGDLS, CDR2 YYNGEE. The DNA for the CDR3 is TGTGCCAGCAGCGTAGGGGGACTAGCCCATGAGCAGTTCTTC. The encoded protein is CASSVGGLAHEQFF.

The chain combines TRBV6-9 with TRBJ2-1; 8 bases match TRBD2. In germline, CDR1 is MNHGY, CDR2 SVAAGI. This CDR3 has 16 amino acids. Trimming took 2 bases from V and 4 from J; bases not matched to a gene: 7. CDR3 nucleotide sequence: TGTGCCAGCAGTTATCGGGGACTAGAAATTTACAATGAGCAGTTCTTC. Amino acids: CASSYRGLEIYNEQFF.

The rearrangement links TRBV28 to TRBJ2-7, with 8 bases matching TRBD2. The CDR3 totals 17 residues. The trim removed 1 base at V and 0 bases at J, leaving 8 bases unmatched. From germline, CDR1 is MDHEN and CDR2 SYDVKM. CDR3 in DNA: TGTGCCAGCAGTTTATTTAGACCGGGAGGGAGCTCCTACGAGCAGTACTTC. As protein: CASSLFRPGGSSYEQYF.

The genes are TRBV7-3 and TRBJ2-1; a possible D gene is TRBD1 (5 bases). Per germline, CDR1 SGHTA and CDR2 FQGTGA. Trimming pared 5 bases from V and 8 bases from J, leaving 13 bases between. CDR3 length: 13 amino acids. The CDR3 here is CASSLRRGDEQFF. DNA for the CDR3: TGTGCCAGCAGCCTCCGTAGGGGCGATGAGCAGTTCTTC.

The chain has TRBV5-3 and TRBJ2-3; possibly TRBD1 for D (5 bases). TRBV5-3 is sorted into the ORF group, with uncertain function. CDR3 length equals 15 residues. Deletions cut 1 base from V and 2 bases from J, with 11 bases between. The CDR3 region is CARSLPGRDTDTQYF. CDR3 coding DNA: TGTGCCAGAAGCTTGCCCGGCAGGGACACAGATACGCAGTATTTT.

The chain carries TRBV10-3 and TRBJ1-1; D is ambiguous. Germline V gives CDR1 ENHRY, CDR2 SYGVKD. V was pared by 8 bases and J by 3 bases, with 10 bases between. This CDR3 is built from 12 residues. The CDR3 DNA is TGTGCCATCGGCCTGTTGGACACTGAAGCTTTCTTT. Protein product: CAIGLLDTEAFF.

This clone has at least ten counts. This chain joins TRBV27 and TRBJ1-6; weak D call: TRBD1 (5 bases). The V and J ends lost 6 bases and 4 bases respectively, with 16 bases between them. This CDR3 is 16 amino acids long. Germline CDR1 reads MNHEY; CDR2 reads SMNVEV (reference sequence). CDR3 region: CASSGGYVGYNSPLHF. CDR3 DNA sequence: TGTGCCAGCAGCGGGGGATATGTAGGGTATAATTCACCCCTCCACTTT.

The rearrangement joins TRBV28 to TRBJ1-1, with D hard to call. The CDR3 is made up of 12 amino acids. V was pared by 5 bases and J by 11 bases, with 15 bases between. Germline V CDR1 and CDR2: MDHEN, SYDVKM. CDR3 bases: TGTGCCAGCAGTCCGACGACCACGAGGGCTTTCTTT. It encodes CASSPTTTRAFF.

This clone was seen only once. The rearrangement joins TRBV15 to TRBJ1-2; 7 positions agree with TRBD1. Germline CDR1 LNHNV, CDR2 YYDKDF (reference sequence). The CDR3 consists of 15 residues. After removal of 5 bases from V and 0 bases from J, the junction contained 6 bases not matched to a gene. The CDR3 reads CATSGSGTANYGYTF. Written as DNA, the CDR3 is TGTGCCACCAGCGGGTCCGGGACAGCTAACTATGGCTACACCTTC.

The chain couples TRBV7-2 to TRBJ2-7; D remains unclear. Germline V gives CDR1 SGHTA, CDR2 FQGNSA. V was clipped by 1 base and J by 2 bases, with 9 bases between them. The CDR3 spans 14 residues. The CDR3 loop reads CASSLVNKPYEQYF. The CDR3 DNA is TGTGCCAGCAGCTTAGTAAATAAGCCCTACGAGCAGTACTTC.

V gene TRBV11-2 combines with J gene TRBJ2-7; 15 positions agree with TRBD2. CDR3 size: 17 residues. V shed 1 base and J 6 bases; nucleotides not matched to a gene: 7. Germline V gene sequence: CDR1 SGHAT, CDR2 FQNNGV. This chain's CDR3 is CASSLGTSGRASSEQYF. Written as DNA, the CDR3 is TGTGCCAGCAGCTTAGGGACTAGCGGGAGGGCCTCGAGCGAGCAGTACTTC.

This clone appeared once. The gene calls are TRBV28 and TRBJ1-2; 10 bases align to TRBD1. CDR1 is MDHEN and CDR2 is SYDVKM in the germline V gene. The CDR3 length is 15 residues. The V gene end was trimmed by 3 bases and the J gene end by 2 bases; junction bases not matched to a gene: 3. The CDR3 reads CASSFLGQGNYGYTF. In DNA form, the CDR3 reads TGTGCCAGCAGTTTCCTGGGACAGGGGAACTATGGCTACACCTTC.

V gene TRBV5-1 combines with J gene TRBJ2-1, with TRBD2 as a possible D gene (6 bases). Trimming pared 4 bases from V and 4 bases from J, leaving 15 bases between. The CDR3 is 15 amino acids. Germline V gives CDR1 SGHRS, CDR2 YFSETQ. The CDR3 region is CASSAGLEPYNEQFF. In DNA, the CDR3 is TGCGCCAGCAGCGCGGGACTTGAACCGTACAATGAGCAGTTCTTC.

The rearrangement links TRBV6-1 to TRBJ2-3, with TRBD2 matching over 10 bases. With V trimmed by 2 bases and J by 8 bases, 7 bases remained unmatched. The CDR3 covers 15 residues. Germline-derived CDR1 and CDR2 are MNHNS and SASEGT. This CDR3 reads CASSEMPSGSGTQYF. CDR3 DNA sequence: TGTGCCAGCAGTGAAATGCCTAGCGGGAGTGGTACGCAGTATTTT.

The CDR3 is CASSLVGTHYEQYF. CDR3 in DNA: TGTGCCAGCAGCTTAGTTGGGACACACTACGAGCAGTACTTC. This sequence joins TRBV11-2 and TRBJ2-7; TRBD1 is a possible D gene (6 bases). CDR1 is SGHAT and CDR2 is FQNNGV in the germline V gene. This CDR3 contains 14 residues. With 1 base removed from V and 3 bases from J, the gap between germline ends came to 10 bases.

The rearrangement links TRBV19 to TRBJ2-1; 8 positions match TRBD2. Germline values: CDR1 LNHDA, CDR2 SQIVND (reference sequence). CDR3 length: 15 amino acids. Losses at the gene ends were 5 bases for V and 10 bases for J; bases not matched to a gene: 13. The CDR3 sequence: CASSSNGAGAGEQFF. The CDR3 DNA follows: TGTGCCAGTAGTTCAAACGGAGCGGGAGCGGGGGAGCAGTTCTTC.

This sequence joins TRBV7-3 and TRBJ1-2; D uncertain. Trimming took 2 bases from V and 4 from J, leaving 11 bases between them. The germline V gene encodes CDR1 SGHTA and CDR2 FQGTGA. CDR3 length: 14 residues. CDR3 DNA sequence: TGTGCCAGCAGCTTATATCCGGGGAGCTATGGCTACACCTTC. It translates to CASSLYPGSYGYTF.

J is TRBJ2-7 and V is TRBV6-6; 7 nucleotides agree with TRBD1. This CDR3 is 15 amino acids long. The germline V gene encodes CDR1 MNHNY and CDR2 SVGAGI (reference sequence). V shed 6 bases and J 3 bases; nucleotides not matched to a gene: 11. In nucleotides, the CDR3 is TGTGCCAGCAGGCAGACAGGGAGAAGTGTCTACGAGCAGTACTTC. Protein sequence: CASRQTGRSVYEQYF.

The rearrangement joins TRBV7-8 to TRBJ2-7; D may be TRBD2 (6 bases). V was pared by 5 bases and J by 6 bases, with 11 bases between. Per germline, CDR1 SGHVS and CDR2 FQNEAQ. The CDR3 has 12 residues. The CDR3 loop is CASSLHGGEQYF. Written as DNA, the CDR3 is TGTGCCAGCAGCCTACACGGGGGCGAGCAGTACTTC.

The chain has TRBV7-6 and TRBJ2-3; a weak D match, TRBD1 (6 bases). Looked up from germline, CDR1 is SGHVS and CDR2 is FNYEAQ. V shed 4 bases and J shed 2 bases, with 10 bases lying between them. This CDR3 comprises 14 residues. In DNA, the CDR3 is TGTGCCAGCAGCTCCACGGGACACACAGATACGCAGTATTTT. Translated, it gives CASSSTGHTDTQYF. The full variable domain, in which reference TRBV7-6 and TRBJ2-3 provide the parts outside the CDR3, is GAGVSQSPRYKVTKRGQDVALRCDPISGHVSLYWYRQALGQGPEFLTYFNYEAQQDKSGLPNDRFSAERPEGSISTLTIQRTEQRDSAMYRCASSSTGHTDTQYFGPGTRLTVL.

V is TRBV28 and J is TRBJ1-1; the D gene is possibly TRBD1 (6 bases). Germline lookup yields CDR1 MDHEN and CDR2 SYDVKM. The CDR3 has 14 residues. The V end was cut by 1 base, the J end by 8 bases, with 14 bases between. CDR3 DNA: TGTGCCAGCAGTTTATTAGGACAGATGATCGAAGCTTTCTTT. Amino acids: CASSLLGQMIEAFF.

This rearrangement joins TRBV28 to TRBJ1-5; 7 nucleotides agree with TRBD1. The V gene's germline CDR1 is MDHEN and CDR2 SYDVKM. Trimming cost V 1 base and J 7 bases; bases outside gene matches: 7. CDR3 length: 15 amino acids. The CDR3 sequence: CASSLSTGVGQPQHF. The CDR3 bases are TGTGCCAGCAGTTTATCTACAGGGGTCGGGCAGCCCCAGCATTTT.

The table lists this clone with a few counts. The chain joins TRBV4-2 to TRBJ1-1; perhaps TRBD1 as D (6 bases). The CDR3 runs 16 residues. V was pared by 1 base and J by 0 bases, with 12 bases between. Per the germline V gene, CDR1 is LGHNA and CDR2 is YNFKEQ. The CDR3 sequence is CASSQGDNGMNTEAFF. The CDR3 nucleotides read TGTGCCAGCAGCCAAGGGGACAATGGGATGAACACTGAAGCTTTCTTT.

The gene calls are TRBV20-1 and TRBJ1-5; no reliable D call. The CDR3 covers 13 residues. Trimming shortened V by 3 bases and J by 6 bases, and 12 bases separated the two germline ends. Germline V gene data show CDR1 as DFQATT and CDR2 as SNEGSKA (reference sequence). In nucleotides, the CDR3 is TGCAGTGCTAGTAACCCCGAGGGTCAGCCCCAGCATTTT. It is translated as CSASNPEGQPQHF.

The CDR3 coding sequence is TGCGCCAGCAGCTTGGGCGGAATTGAGGGTGAAAAACTGTTTTTT. Its protein is CASSLGGIEGEKLFF. The V gene is TRBV5-1, the J gene TRBJ1-4, with D uncertain. The CDR3 is made up of 15 amino acids. Germline V CDR1 and CDR2: SGHRS, YFSETQ. V dropped 0 bases and J dropped 7 bases, with 13 bases sitting between them.

The chain links TRBV6-5 to TRBJ2-2; D may be TRBD1 (5 bases). Between the trimmed V and J ends, which lost 4 bases and 7 bases, there was a span of 13 bases. CDR3 length equals 14 residues. Germline V gene data show CDR1 as MNHEY and CDR2 as SVGAGI. The CDR3 coding sequence is TGTGCCAGCAGTTTTATTGGGGCCGGCGGGGAGCTGTTTTTT. Its protein is CASSFIGAGGELFF.

The chain carries TRBV4-1 and TRBJ2-2, with D possibly matching TRBD1 (6 bases). The CDR3 is 16 amino acids. Germline lookup yields CDR1 MGHRA and CDR2 YSYEKL. Deletions cut 1 base from V and 1 base from J, with 10 bases between. The CDR3 DNA reads TGCGCCAGCAGCCAAGCTCCCAGGGGGAACACCGGGGAGCTGTTTTTT. Protein product: CASSQAPRGNTGELFF.